This TCR beta chain originates from a study of T cell repertoires in cytomegalovirus infection. Whole-study context: Indications came from public TCR beta signatures; they pointed to CMV infection and to a matching HLA type. Study-wide points: Based on cumulative public TCR beta family frequency, carriers of CMV plus the relevant HLA were identified. Ex vivo, HLA-C-restricted CMV-specific TCR beta clonotypes prevailed over the rest of the response.

TCRdb reprocessed the reads with MiXCR, giving one entry per CDR3 protein. Of about 830,000 distinct CDR3 sequences listed, about 30% are singletons. Trimming shortened V by 8 bases and J by 0 bases, and 13 bases separated the two germline ends. Germline V gives CDR1 MDHEN, CDR2 SYDVKM. This CDR3 region has 14 residues. Note on this clonotype: Antigen specificity is unknown.

The rearrangement links TRBV28 to TRBJ1-1; D is unclear. The TCR comes from a human donor in good health (CMV status not recorded). Some clones in this sample may be carry-over from other donors' samples. The input for sequencing was cultured CD8+ T cells from PBMCs, taken from culture after CMV antigen stimulation. In DNA form, the CDR3 reads TGTGCCAGCTACGAAAGGACGGTGAACACTGAAGCTTTCTTT. Its protein product is CASYERTVNTEAFF.